The 17 T cell receptor beta chains reported below all come from one sample, sequenced in a study of T cells in narcolepsy. Only in-frame clones appear in the TCRdb table, and some are missing; sequencing was by immunoSEQ multiplex PCR. The top ten hold about 0.64% of the sample, which has under 35,000 clones, around 83% seen once. What was sequenced was memory (CD45RA-) CD4+ T cells from blood. These TCRs come from a human donor in good health.

V is TRBV14 and J is TRBJ2-5; D gene unclear. This CDR3 is 14 amino acids long. The V gene lost 0 bases and the J gene lost 4 bases, with 9 bases spanning the gap. The germline CDR1 and CDR2 sequences are SGHDN and FVKESK. DNA of the CDR3: TGTGCCAGCAGCCAAGACTCGGTGTTAGAGACCCAGTACTTC. Its protein is CASSQDSVLETQYF.

The chain employs TRBV6-5 and TRBJ1-4, with D possibly being TRBD1 (5 bases). This CDR3 has 15 amino acids. From germline, CDR1 is MNHEY and CDR2 SVGAGI. V was shortened by 2 bases and J by 6 bases, with 13 bases between the two germline ends. The CDR3 region is CASSYQGIEDEKLFF. DNA of the CDR3: TGTGCCAGCAGTTACCAGGGTATCGAGGATGAAAAACTGTTTTTT.

The chain joins TRBV28 to TRBJ1-6, with TRBD1 matching over 9 bases. The CDR3 has 17 amino acids. J gave up 6 bases and V 6 bases, and 12 bases lay outside the gene matches. CDR1 is MDHEN and CDR2 is SYDVKM in the germline V gene. Here the CDR3 DNA reads TGTGCCAGCAGCCAATCCACCCCGGGACAGGGTAATTCACCCCTCCACTTT. This gives the protein CASSQSTPGQGNSPLHF.

This chain links TRBV7-9 with TRBJ2-3; 7 bases map to TRBD1. V shed 11 bases, J shed 2 bases, and the junction held 4 bases outside the gene matches. The CDR3 has 12 residues. From germline, CDR1 is SEHNR and CDR2 FQNEAQ (reference sequence). CDR3 nucleotides: TGTGCCGGGGACAGAAACACAGATACGCAGTATTTT. Translation gives CAGDRNTDTQYF.

The V call is TRBV28, the J call TRBJ1-5, with 9 bases aligning to TRBD1. V gave up 6 bases and J gave up 6 bases; unmatched junction bases: 9. The CDR3 loop spans 15 amino acids. From germline, CDR1 is MDHEN and CDR2 SYDVKM. CDR3 loop: CASSPPTGGIQPQHF. The CDR3 nucleotides are TGTGCCAGCAGCCCCCCCACAGGGGGCATTCAGCCCCAGCATTTT.

DNA of the CDR3: TGTGCCAGCAGCTTATTCCCCCGGGGGCAGGCAAAGACCCAGTACTTC. Encoded protein: CASSLFPRGQAKTQYF. The chain has TRBV7-2 and TRBJ2-5; perhaps D is TRBD1 or TRBD2 (6 bases each). Germline V gene data show CDR1 as SGHTA and CDR2 as FQGNSA. The CDR3 extends over 16 amino acids. Trimming removed 2 bases from V and 6 bases from J, with 19 bases in between.

The chain carries TRBV5-8 and TRBJ2-6; D call uncertain. Germline loops: CDR1 SGHTS, CDR2 YDEGEE. Trimming pared 0 bases from V and 0 bases from J, leaving 10 bases between. CDR3 length equals 17 residues. The CDR3 DNA reads TGTGCCAGCAGCTTGGGTATCTCCCTCTCTGGGGCCAACGTCCTGACTTTC. The encoded protein is CASSLGISLSGANVLTF.

V usage is TRBV4-3 and J usage is TRBJ2-2; D is undetermined. This CDR3 region has 13 residues. Germline CDR1 LGHNA, CDR2 YSLEER. Trimming removed 1 base from V and 7 bases from J, with 7 bases in between. The CDR3 DNA sequence: TGCGCCAGCAGCCAAGGACCAGGCGGGGAGCTGTTTTTT. Its protein product is CASSQGPGGELFF.

Here the CDR3 reads CASSQALRGGSGNTIYF. The CDR3 DNA is TGTGCCAGCAGTCAAGCGTTGCGTGGGGGCTCTGGAAACACCATATATTTT. V is TRBV7-8 and J is TRBJ1-3; D is perhaps TRBD1 (5 bases). The V gene lost 6 bases and the J gene lost 0 bases, with 18 bases spanning the gap. Germline CDR1 and CDR2: SGHVS and FQNEAQ. This CDR3 has 17 amino acids.

V is TRBV6-6 and J is TRBJ1-2; possible D gene TRBD1, 6 bases. The CDR3 loop spans 14 amino acids. CDR1 MNHNY and CDR2 SVGAGI come from the germline V gene (reference sequence). V lost 6 bases and J lost 4, with 15 bases in between. CDR3 loop: CASSPGTTIYGYTF. The DNA of the CDR3 is TGTGCCAGCAGCCCCGGGACAACCATCTATGGCTACACCTTC.

By share, this clone ranks as medium-sized. The chain recombines TRBV5-1 with TRBJ1-2; TRBD1 aligns across 7 bases. The J segment lost 4 bases and the V segment lost 5 bases, leaving 8 bases of the junction unmatched. The CDR3 consists of 14 residues. In germline, CDR1 is SGHRS, CDR2 YFSETQ. Here the CDR3 DNA reads TGCGCCAGCAGTACCGGACAGGTTATCTATGGCTACACCTTC. It specifies CASSTGQVIYGYTF.

About this clone itself: The junction departs from germline at one end; a sequencing error may be responsible. The chain carries TRBV18 and TRBJ1-4, with D unresolved. The CDR3 has 11 amino acids. In germline, CDR1 is KGHSH, CDR2 LQKENI. The CDR3, as DNA: TGTGCCAGCTCACCACCGGGAGACAAGCGTTTT. Its protein product is CASSPPGDKRF.

CDR3 sequence (DNA): TGCGCCAGCAGCTCTCCGGGACAGGGGGCGAGACTTTATGGCTACACCTTC. It specifies CASSSPGQGARLYGYTF. V and J are TRBV5-1 and TRBJ1-2, with TRBD1 matching over 12 bases. Germline values: CDR1 SGHRS, CDR2 YFSETQ. The V gene end was trimmed by 3 bases and the J gene end by 5 bases; junction bases not matched to a gene: 11. This CDR3 spans 17 amino acids.

On this clone: The junction shows a germline mismatch at one end, possibly a read error. This chain connects TRBV5-6 to TRBJ2-3; TRBD1 is a possible D gene (6 bases). From germline, CDR1 is SGHDT and CDR2 YYEEEE. The length of the CDR3 is 16 residues. CDR3 region: CAGSEDVDRYTDTQYF. The CDR3 bases are TGTGCCGGCAGCGAGGATGTCGACAGGTACACAGATACGCAGTATTTT.

The genes are TRBV6-6 and TRBJ1-4; no definite D call. CDR3 length: 15 residues. The V end lost 2 bases, the J end lost 8 bases, and 15 bases lay between the germline ends. Germline V gene sequence: CDR1 MNHNY, CDR2 SVGAGI (reference sequence). The CDR3 sequence: CASSYPVEGGEKLFF. The CDR3 DNA reads as TGTGCCAGCAGTTACCCAGTCGAGGGAGGGGAAAAACTGTTTTTT.

This chain joins TRBV5-1 and TRBJ2-1; TRBD2 aligns across 12 bases. The junction had 15 bases not matched to a gene; V was cut back by 4 bases and J by 4 bases. CDR3 size: 19 residues. CDR1 is SGHRS, CDR2 YFSETQ, per germline. CDR3 region: CASSVSLRLAGDPYNEQFF. The DNA for the CDR3 is TGCGCCAGCAGCGTAAGCCTACGACTAGCGGGGGATCCTTACAATGAGCAGTTCTTC.

CDR3 DNA: TGTGCCAGCAGCCCCGGGACAGAATACAATGAGCAGTTCTTC. This sequence encodes CASSPGTEYNEQFF. The genes are TRBV5-5 and TRBJ2-1; TRBD1 matches at 7 bases. Germline CDR1 SGHKS, CDR2 YYEKEE (reference sequence). The CDR3 length is 14 residues. Trimming took 4 bases from V and 4 from J; bases not matched to a gene: 5.